The clone carrying this T cell receptor (beta chain) has a handful of counts. Each gene name is a mouse one. The CDR3 end falls 1 residue outside the read, so it is completed with the germline J gene. These data belong to a study of tissue T cells after allogeneic stem cell transplantation. Trimming cost V 2 bases and J 0 bases, with 10 bases left between them. This CDR3 contains 15 residues. Germline V gene data show CDR1 as SNHLY and CDR2 as FYNGKV (reference sequence). Assay: immunoSEQ multiplex PCR; the TCRdb copy retains only in-frame clones and omits some. In the table there are roughly 8,200 clones, under 55% of which are singletons. Time point meaning: mouse harvest day 7 after allogeneic transplant. Each mouse received 10^7 T-cell-depleted marrow cells plus 10^6 splenic CD5+ T cells by tail vein. Mice had MHC-mismatched B6 into BALB/c GVHD, sampled day 7 or 14.

V and J are TRBV3 and TRBJ1-2, with a tentative D call TRBD1 (5 bases). This clonotype originated in a female BALB/c mouse given C57BL/6 T cells with graft-versus-host disease after an allogeneic hematopoietic cell transplant. What was sequenced was skin. CDR3 region: CASSLKGHANSDYTF. Incomplete CDR3 DNA: TGTGCCAGCAGCTTAAAGGGGCACGCAAACTCCGACTACACC.